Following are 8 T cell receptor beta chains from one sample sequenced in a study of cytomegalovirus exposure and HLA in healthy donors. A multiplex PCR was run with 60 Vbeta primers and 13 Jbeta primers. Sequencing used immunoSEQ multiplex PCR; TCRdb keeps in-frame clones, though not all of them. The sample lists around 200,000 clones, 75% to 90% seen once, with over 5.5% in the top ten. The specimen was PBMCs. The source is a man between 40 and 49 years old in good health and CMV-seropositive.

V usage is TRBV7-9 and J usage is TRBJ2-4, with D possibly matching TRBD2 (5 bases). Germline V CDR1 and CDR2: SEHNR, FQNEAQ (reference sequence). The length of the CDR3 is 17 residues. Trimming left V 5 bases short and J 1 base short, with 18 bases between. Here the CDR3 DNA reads TGTGCCAGCAGCCGCGCCTCTTCGACGGGGGCCAAAAACATTCAGTACTTC. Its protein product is CASSRASSTGAKNIQYF.

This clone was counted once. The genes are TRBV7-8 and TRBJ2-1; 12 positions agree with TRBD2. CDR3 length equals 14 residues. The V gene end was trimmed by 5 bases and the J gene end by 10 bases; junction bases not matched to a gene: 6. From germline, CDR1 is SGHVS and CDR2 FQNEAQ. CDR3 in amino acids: CASSRTSGEVEQFF. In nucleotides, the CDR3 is TGTGCCAGCAGCCGGACTAGCGGGGAGGTGGAGCAGTTCTTC.

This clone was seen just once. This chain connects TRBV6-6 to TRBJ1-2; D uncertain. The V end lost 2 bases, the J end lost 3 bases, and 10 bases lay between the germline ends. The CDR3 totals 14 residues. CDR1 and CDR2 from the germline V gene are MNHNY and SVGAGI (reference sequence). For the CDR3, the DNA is TGTGCCAGCAGTTACGCGGCCGGATACTATGGCTACACCTTC. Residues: CASSYAAGYYGYTF.

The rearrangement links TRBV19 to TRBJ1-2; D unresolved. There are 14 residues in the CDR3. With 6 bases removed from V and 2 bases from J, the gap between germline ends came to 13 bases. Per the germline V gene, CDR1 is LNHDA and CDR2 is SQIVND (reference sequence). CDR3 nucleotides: TGTGCCAGTAGAAGAGTACCGGGAAACTATGGCTACACCTTC. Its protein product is CASRRVPGNYGYTF. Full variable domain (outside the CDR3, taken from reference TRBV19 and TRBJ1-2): DGGITQSPKYLFRKEGQNVTLSCEQNLNHDAMYWYRQDPGQGLRLIYYSQIVNDFQKGDIAEGYSVSREKKESFPLTVTSAQKNPTAFYLCASRRVPGNYGYTFGSGTRLTVV.

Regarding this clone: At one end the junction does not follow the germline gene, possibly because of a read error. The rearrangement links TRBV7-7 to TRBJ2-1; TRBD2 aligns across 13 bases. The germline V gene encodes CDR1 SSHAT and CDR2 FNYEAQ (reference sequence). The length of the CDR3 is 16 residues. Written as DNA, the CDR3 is TGTGCTAGCAGCCAGGGACTAGCGGGGACCTACAATGAGCAGTTCTTC. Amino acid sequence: CASSQGLAGTYNEQFF.

The CDR3 DNA reads TGTGCCAGCAGTTGGGGGGACGGGGCCAACGTCCTGACTTTC. It specifies CASSWGDGANVLTF. This chain connects TRBV5-4 to TRBJ2-6, with D possibly TRBD2 on 6 matching bases. The V gene's germline CDR1 is SGHNT and CDR2 YYREEE (reference sequence). Trimming removed 5 bases from V and 4 bases from J, with 10 bases in between. The CDR3 consists of 14 residues.

Here the CDR3 reads CASRGAGLARVQYF. In DNA form, the CDR3 reads TGTGCCAGCAGAGGGGCGGGACTAGCACGCGTGCAGTACTTC. The genes are TRBV27 and TRBJ2-7; TRBD2 matches 9 bases. The germline V gene has CDR1 MNHEY and CDR2 SMNVEV (reference sequence). The V gene end was trimmed by 6 bases and the J gene end by 9 bases; junction bases not matched to a gene: 12. CDR3 size: 14 residues.

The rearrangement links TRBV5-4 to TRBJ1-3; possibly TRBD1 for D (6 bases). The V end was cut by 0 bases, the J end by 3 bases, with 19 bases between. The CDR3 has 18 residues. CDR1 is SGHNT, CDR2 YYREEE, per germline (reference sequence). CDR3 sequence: CASSLGGGRGADGNTIYF. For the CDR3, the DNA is TGTGCCAGCAGCTTGGGAGGTGGCAGGGGCGCCGATGGAAACACCATATATTTT.